A single sample gave rise to the 21 T cell receptor beta chains below, sequenced in a study of cytomegalovirus exposure and HLA in healthy donors. This PCR relied on a set of 60 Vbeta primers and 13 Jbeta primers. The method was immunoSEQ multiplex PCR; TCRdb's version includes in-frame clones alone and lacks a portion of them. The sample has more than 95,000 clones, over 75% seen once. Material for sequencing was PBMCs. The receptors originated from a woman aged 40 to 49 in good health and CMV-seropositive.

This chain joins TRBV5-1 and TRBJ2-5, with 9 bases lining up with TRBD1. TRBJ2-7 explains the end of the DNA better; the J call may be wrong. Germline loops: CDR1 SGHRS, CDR2 YFSETQ. This CDR3 comprises 14 residues. CDR3 nucleotide sequence: TGCGCCAGCAGCGGGACAGGGAGGAACTACGAGCAGTACTTC. This codes for CASSGTGRNYEQYF.

J is TRBJ1-2 and V is TRBV28; 10 nucleotides align to TRBD1. The CDR3 spans 14 residues. CDR1 MDHEN and CDR2 SYDVKM come from the germline V gene. After removal of 6 bases from V and 8 bases from J, the junction contained 9 bases not matched to a gene. CDR3 bases: TGTGCCAGCAGAGCGACAGGGGGCGCCGGCGGCTACACCTTC. This codes for CASRATGGAGGYTF.

This sequence joins TRBV19 and TRBJ2-7; D is ambiguous. The V gene's germline CDR1 is LNHDA and CDR2 SQIVND (reference sequence). Trimming took 5 bases from V and 2 from J, leaving 10 bases between them. This CDR3 region has 13 residues. The DNA of the CDR3 is TGTGCCAGTAGTCCCGGTGTCCCCTACGAGCAGTACTTC. This codes for CASSPGVPYEQYF.

The chain carries TRBV2 and TRBJ1-1; TRBD1 matches 8 bases. The CDR3 loop spans 14 amino acids. V shed 6 bases and J 1 base; nucleotides not matched to a gene: 4. Germline V lookup: CDR1 SNHLY, CDR2 FYNNEI. This chain's CDR3 is CASRETGENTEAFF. CDR3 DNA sequence: TGTGCCAGCAGGGAGACAGGGGAGAACACTGAAGCTTTCTTT. Full variable domain (rest looked up from reference TRBV2 and TRBJ1-1): EPEVTQTPSHQVTQMGQEVILRCVPISNHLYFYWYRQILGQKVEFLVSFYNNEISEKSEIFDDQFSVERPDGSNFTLKIRSTKLEDSAMYFCASRETGENTEAFFGQGTRLTVV.

The V call is TRBV7-9, the J call TRBJ1-2, with D perhaps matching TRBD1 (5 bases). The V gene's germline CDR1 is SEHNR and CDR2 FQNEAQ (reference sequence). The V end lost 4 bases, the J end lost 1 base, and 10 bases lay between the germline ends. The CDR3 has 14 residues. The CDR3 DNA sequence: TGTGCCAGCAGCTCCCGGGGGGATAACTATGGCTACACCTTC. Translated, it gives CASSSRGDNYGYTF.

Details on this clone: One end of the junction is discordant with germline, which a read error may explain. V gene TRBV7-2 combines with J gene TRBJ2-1, with 13 bases fitting TRBD2. The CDR3 has 18 residues. Germline V gene data show CDR1 as SGHTA and CDR2 as FQGNSA. DNA of the CDR3: TGTGCCAGCAGCAGGGACAGACTAGCGGGAGGTTCCTACAATGGGCAGTTCTTC. Translating gives CASSRDRLAGGSYNGQFF.

A few counts support this clone. J is TRBJ1-1 and V is TRBV4-1; TRBD1 agrees at 9 bases. V lost 1 base, J lost 3 bases, and 0 bases stayed unmatched. This CDR3 spans 14 amino acids. The germline gives CDR1 MGHRA, CDR2 YSYEKL. CDR3 DNA sequence: TGCGCCAGCAGCCAAGGGGACAGGGACACTGAAGCTTTCTTT. Encoded protein: CASSQGDRDTEAFF.

This clone was detected only once. The rearrangement links TRBV11-3 to TRBJ2-3; 7 bases match TRBD2. The J segment lost 8 bases and the V segment lost 5 bases, leaving 10 bases of the junction unmatched. The CDR3 spans 14 residues. CDR1 and CDR2 from the germline V gene are SGHNT and YENEEA. In nucleotides, the CDR3 is TGTGCCAGCAGCCTCCGGGGCGGGAGCGGTACGCAGTATTTT. Amino acids: CASSLRGGSGTQYF.

This chain uses TRBV5-4 with TRBJ2-6, with 7 bases fitting TRBD1. The J segment lost 3 bases and the V segment lost 4 bases, leaving 7 bases of the junction unmatched. Looked up from germline, CDR1 is SGHNT and CDR2 is YYREEE (reference sequence). This CDR3 region has 16 residues. The chain's CDR3 is CASSPRTGVGANVLTF. DNA of the CDR3: TGTGCCAGCAGCCCCAGGACAGGCGTTGGGGCCAACGTCCTGACTTTC.

This clone came up a few times. The chain carries TRBV28 and TRBJ1-5; D is uncertain. Germline loops: CDR1 MDHEN, CDR2 SYDVKM. CDR3 length: 15 amino acids. The V and J ends lost 3 bases and 8 bases respectively, with 17 bases between them. CDR3 bases: TGTGCCAGCAGTTTGGGAGGGTCCATCAGAAAGCCCCAGCATTTT. Its protein is CASSLGGSIRKPQHF.

This clone has a single count. Relative to the germline gene, one junction end is altered; a read error may explain this. This rearrangement joins TRBV5-1 to TRBJ2-2, with 10 nucleotides matching TRBD2. The CDR3 loop spans 19 amino acids. Germline-derived CDR1 and CDR2 are SGHRS and YFSETQ. The CDR3 here is CASSLDRGKLAGNPGELFF. The CDR3 nucleotides are TGCGCCAGCAGCTTGGACAGGGGGAAACTAGCGGGGAACCCCGGGGAGCTGTTTTTT.

J is TRBJ2-7 and V is TRBV11-2, with D perhaps matching TRBD1 (6 bases). The CDR3 is 14 amino acids. Germline V gene lookup returns CDR1 SGHAT and CDR2 FQNNGV. V was clipped by 1 base and J by 2 bases, with 9 bases between them. CDR3 protein: CASSLGGGAYEQYF. The CDR3 nucleotides are TGTGCCAGCAGCTTAGGAGGGGGAGCCTACGAGCAGTACTTC.

The rearrangement links TRBV11-2 to TRBJ2-1; 11 bases map to TRBD2. CDR1 is SGHAT and CDR2 is FQNNGV in the germline V gene. The ends lost 10 bases at V and 13 bases at J; junction bases unmatched: 15. The CDR3 runs 14 residues. CDR3 in amino acids: CATEGEASGGFQFF. For the CDR3, the DNA is TGTGCCACTGAGGGGGAGGCTAGCGGGGGGTTCCAGTTCTTC.

This clone was seen a single time. The chain couples TRBV28 to TRBJ2-6, with 9 nucleotides matching TRBD1. Germline lookup yields CDR1 MDHEN and CDR2 SYDVKM. The CDR3 has 19 residues. Trimming removed 6 bases from V and 4 bases from J; junction bases left unmatched: 16. CDR3 nucleotide sequence: TGTGCCAGCAGCTACCCGCCGGGACAGGGCGAGGGGGGGGCCAACGTCCTGACTTTC. Amino acid sequence: CASSYPPGQGEGGANVLTF.

The gene calls are TRBV10-3 and TRBJ2-1; maybe TRBD2 (6 bases). V lost 4 bases and J 10 bases, leaving 14 bases between the germline ends. This CDR3 contains 13 residues. The V gene's germline CDR1 is ENHRY and CDR2 SYGVKD. CDR3 region: CAISVGREGEQFF. The CDR3 nucleotides read TGTGCCATCAGTGTGGGGCGGGAAGGCGAGCAGTTCTTC.

The V gene is TRBV5-4, the J gene TRBJ2-2; maybe TRBD2 (6 bases). The V gene lost 2 bases and the J gene lost 1 base, with 9 bases spanning the gap. CDR1 is SGHNT and CDR2 is YYREEE in the germline V gene (reference sequence). The CDR3 spans 15 residues. Here the CDR3 reads CASSFPSENTGELFF. CDR3 bases: TGTGCCAGCAGCTTTCCTAGCGAGAACACCGGGGAGCTGTTTTTT.

The J gene is TRBJ1-1, the V gene TRBV18; unclear D gene. CDR1 and CDR2 from the germline V gene are KGHSH and LQKENI. V gave up 3 bases and J gave up 1 base, with 9 bases separating them. This CDR3 spans 14 amino acids. Here the CDR3 DNA reads TGTGCCAGCTCACCGGCACAATGGAACACTGAAGCTTTCTTT. Translation gives CASSPAQWNTEAFF.

This chain connects TRBV27 to TRBJ2-4; 10 bases fit TRBD1. J gave up 10 bases and V 6 bases, and 9 bases lay outside the gene matches. The germline gives CDR1 MNHEY, CDR2 SMNVEV (reference sequence). CDR3 size: 14 residues. The CDR3 loop is CASRQTGGMKIQYF. CDR3 nucleotide sequence: TGTGCCAGCAGGCAGACAGGGGGCATGAAGATTCAGTACTTC.

V and J are TRBV27 and TRBJ2-3; TRBD2 agrees at 12 bases. Germline CDR1 and CDR2: MNHEY and SMNVEV (reference sequence). Trimming cost V 3 bases and J 7 bases; bases outside gene matches: 2. The CDR3 is 14 residues long. CDR3 protein: CASSLTSGRNTQYF. The CDR3, as DNA: TGTGCCAGCAGTTTGACTAGCGGGAGAAATACGCAGTATTTT.

This chain links TRBV2 with TRBJ1-5; possible D gene TRBD1, 6 bases. CDR1 and CDR2 from the germline V gene are SNHLY and FYNNEI. The CDR3 consists of 14 residues. V lost 5 bases and J 2 bases, leaving 10 bases between the germline ends. CDR3 protein: CASSQGSRNQPQHF. CDR3 nucleotide sequence: TGTGCCAGCAGTCAGGGGTCGCGCAATCAGCCCCAGCATTTT.

The chain is built from TRBV14 and TRBJ2-7; perhaps TRBD2 as D (6 bases). CDR1 is SGHDN, CDR2 FVKESK, per germline. This CDR3 region has 16 residues. Trimming cost V 2 bases and J 0 bases, with 14 bases left between them. This CDR3 reads CASSQTSLTSSYEQYF. CDR3 DNA: TGTGCCAGCAGCCAAACTAGCCTTACAAGCTCCTACGAGCAGTACTTC.